A few counts support the clone carrying this T cell receptor beta chain. This CDR3 is 15 amino acids long. Germline V gene lookup returns CDR1 SGHRS and CDR2 YFSETQ. The V end was cut by 1 base, the J end by 3 bases, with 13 bases between. A single record per CDR3 protein comes from TCRdb applying MiXCR to the 5' RACE reads. The data show nearly 100,000 distinct CDR3 sequences, approximately 15% seen once. This sample is drawn from a study of T cells of healthy individuals. This sequence joins TRBV5-1 and TRBJ1-1, with D unclear. The clonotype originates from a human donor in good health. In DNA, the CDR3 is TGCGCCAGCAGCTTGTGGTCCGGTTTCGACACTGAAGCTTTCTTT. Amino acids: CASSLWSGFDTEAFF.